Given below is one T cell receptor beta chain in context. These data come from a study of glioma-infiltrating T cells after dendritic cell vaccination. The wider study: Patients received autologous tumor lysate-pulsed dendritic cell vaccination between the early 2000s and the early 2010s.

Amplification used 60 V beta primers and 13 J beta primers. This table comes from immunoSEQ multiplex PCR, and its TCRdb copy is limited to in-frame clones, with some not included. The sample contains fewer than 35,000 clones, 85% to 95% of which appear only once. V dropped 2 bases and J dropped 4; count of bases not matched to a gene: 8. The CDR3 totals 16 residues. The V gene's germline CDR1 is SGHRS and CDR2 YFSETQ. The V call is TRBV5-1, the J call TRBJ1-3, with 8 positions matching TRBD1. The sequence came from a human donor with glioblastoma. The material was blood, obtained before dendritic cell vaccination. CDR3 region: CASSFVTGVPGNTIYF. CDR3 nucleotides: TGCGCCAGCAGCTTTGTGACAGGGGTCCCCGGAAACACCATATATTTT.